The clone carrying this TCR beta chain was recorded at least ten times. Its target is unknown. This specimen comes from a study of T cell repertoires in cytomegalovirus infection. At the level of the study: Public TCR beta signatures were indicative of both CMV infection and a matching HLA type. Study-wide findings and caveats: Cumulative public TCR beta family frequency identified CMV carriers with the relevant HLA. HLA-C-restricted CMV clonotypes gave the most frequent clonotype in two of eight donors.

MiXCR, applied by TCRdb to the reads, yields one record per CDR3 protein. The data show about 140,000 distinct CDR3 sequences, about 6% seen once. Looked up from germline, CDR1 is MNHNS and CDR2 is SASEGT. This CDR3 contains 15 residues. After removal of 4 bases from V and 2 bases from J, the junction contained 2 bases not matched to a gene. Sequences were obtained from PBMCs. The chain couples TRBV6-1 to TRBJ1-1; 12 bases agree with TRBD1. This TCR derives from a human donor in good health (CMV status not recorded). Some clones in this sample may be carry-over from other donors' samples. The CDR3, as DNA: TGTGCCAGCAGTGGGGACAGGGGGCACAACACTGAAGCTTTCTTT. Translated, it gives CASSGDRGHNTEAFF.